This T cell receptor (beta chain) was profiled in a study of T cells in Graves' hyperthyroidism and ophthalmopathy. The investigators amplified TCR beta CDR3 regions from RNA transcripts. Using the HTBI primer set, a first-round RT-PCR was run on the TCR CDR3. TCRdb processed the multiplex PCR reads anew with MiXCR; each CDR3 protein has one entry. The sample includes roughly 600,000 distinct CDR3 sequences, roughly 15% seen only once; the top ten take roughly an eighth. In this sample, this clonotype turned up a few times. V was trimmed by 2 bases and J by 7 bases, leaving 8 bases between them. CDR1 is MNHEY, CDR2 SMNVEV, per germline (reference sequence). The CDR3 totals 12 residues.

The chain couples TRBV27 to TRBJ1-1; D unclear. Input material: blood. The receptor's source is a woman aged 45-65 years with Graves' ophthalmopathy. The CDR3 sequence is CASSLPTGEAFF. The CDR3 DNA sequence: TGTGCCAGCAGTTTACCCACGGGTGAAGCTTTCTTT.